This TCR beta chain was documented in a study of cytomegalovirus exposure and HLA in healthy donors. This clone was seen only once. As yet, its antigen is unknown. Whole-study results and caveats: Researchers reported that a few CMV-associated chains were confirmed in vitro as CMV antigen-specific.

This CDR3 is built from 12 residues. The ends were cut back, 4 bases at V and 0 bases at J, with 2 bases in the middle. Germline CDR1 SNHLY, CDR2 FYNNEI. The PCR ran on 60 Vbeta and 13 Jbeta primers. The data were produced by immunoSEQ multiplex PCR, yet TCRdb's version contains in-frame clones alone and is incomplete. The data hold some 160,000 clones, with over 75% observed a single time. The genes are TRBV2 and TRBJ2-3; no definite D call. Sequenced input: PBMCs. The receptor's source is a woman between 45 and 65 years old in good health and CMV-seronegative. The CDR3 sequence is CASSASTDTQYF. DNA of the CDR3: TGTGCCAGCAGTGCTAGCACAGATACGCAGTATTTT.